These 25 T cell receptor beta chains came from one sample sequenced in a study of blood T cells in healthy people across ages. A sample-barcoded 5' primer and a J-beta primer mix were used in a second PCR of roughly 7 to 11 cycles. MiXCR, applied by TCRdb to the 5' RACE reads, yields one record per CDR3 protein. The table includes 540,000 or so distinct CDR3 sequences, 45% to 55% detected once. Specimen: blood. These receptors were obtained from a man at least 80 years old in good health.

This clonotype was recorded once. The chain employs TRBV5-1 and TRBJ1-1; possible D gene TRBD1, 5 bases. The CDR3 has 13 residues. Trimming shortened V by 2 bases and J by 7 bases, and 12 bases separated the two germline ends. Looked up from germline, CDR1 is SGHRS and CDR2 is YFSETQ. The CDR3 sequence: CASSFSSGREAFF. CDR3 nucleotide sequence: TGCGCCAGCAGCTTTAGCTCAGGGCGTGAAGCTTTCTTT.

V gene TRBV6-2 or TRBV6-3 combines with J gene TRBJ2-5; D not certain. From germline, CDR1 is MNHEY and CDR2 SVGEGT. There are 13 residues in the CDR3. V lost 5 bases and J lost 11, with 18 bases in between. In DNA form, the CDR3 reads TGTGCCAGCAGTGCGGTATCCTACAATGAGCAGTACTTC. Its protein is CASSAVSYNEQYF.

The V gene is TRBV12-3 or TRBV12-4, the J gene TRBJ2-3, with unresolved D. The V and J ends lost 5 bases and 13 bases respectively, with 19 bases between them. The CDR3 loop spans 13 amino acids. The CDR3 DNA reads TGTGCCAGCAGTCGAGGATCCACAGATATGGAGTATTTT. This sequence encodes CASSRGSTDMEYF.

In this sample, this clonotype turned up a few times. V and J are TRBV2 and TRBJ2-4; 8 bases are shared with TRBD2. CDR3 length: 14 residues. Germline V gene sequence: CDR1 SNHLY, CDR2 FYNNEI. Trimming at V came to 6 bases and at J to 2 bases, leaving 3 bases not matched to a gene. CDR3 residues: CASRLAVTKNIQYF. DNA of the CDR3: TGTGCCAGCAGACTAGCGGTAACCAAAAACATTCAGTACTTC. The variable domain in full, completed from reference TRBV2 and TRBJ2-4, reads EPEVTQTPSHQVTQMGQEVILRCVPISNHLYFYWYRQILGQKVEFLVSFYNNEISEKSEIFDDQFSVERPDGSNFTLKIRSTKLEDSAMYFCASRLAVTKNIQYFGAGTRLSVL.

V and J are TRBV6-2 or TRBV6-3 and TRBJ2-1; maybe TRBD2 (5 bases). From germline, CDR1 is MNHEY and CDR2 SVGEGT. The CDR3 spans 13 residues. Trimming removed 0 bases at V and 10 bases at J, with 10 bases between. CDR3 amino acids: CASSYSLGVEQFF. In DNA, the CDR3 is TGTGCCAGCAGTTACTCGTTGGGAGTGGAGCAGTTCTTC.

In its sample, this clonotype was seen a few times. This rearrangement joins TRBV6-5 to TRBJ1-1; weak D call: TRBD1 (5 bases). V was trimmed by 0 bases and J by 0 bases, leaving 8 bases between them. CDR1 and CDR2 from the germline V gene are MNHEY and SVGAGI. The CDR3 consists of 15 residues. CDR3 nucleotides: TGTGCCAGCAGTTACTCAGCGACAGTGAACACTGAAGCTTTCTTT. Encoded protein: CASSYSATVNTEAFF.

The gene calls are TRBV28 and TRBJ1-4, with 9 nucleotides matching TRBD1. The germline V gene encodes CDR1 MDHEN and CDR2 SYDVKM. V gave up 6 bases and J gave up 7 bases; unmatched junction bases: 6. This CDR3 has 14 residues. The CDR3 spells CASRLQGAGEKLFF. CDR3 DNA: TGTGCCAGCAGGTTACAGGGGGCGGGTGAAAAACTGTTTTTT.

This clonotype has more than one count but fewer than ten. This sequence joins TRBV3-1 and TRBJ1-6; 8 bases map to TRBD1. Per germline, CDR1 LGHDT and CDR2 YNNKEL (reference sequence). J gave up 7 bases and V 2 bases, and 4 bases lay outside the gene matches. The CDR3 contains 15 residues. The CDR3 region has the DNA TGTGCCAGCAGCCAACAGACAGGGGCAAATTCACCCCTCCACTTT. Its translation is CASSQQTGANSPLHF.

This clonotype was seen repeatedly, ten times or more. The chain links TRBV9 to TRBJ2-5, with D perhaps TRBD1 or TRBD2 (5 bases each). The length of the CDR3 is 14 residues. CDR1 and CDR2 from the germline V gene are SGDLS and YYNGEE. Trimming took 4 bases from V and 3 from J, leaving 13 bases between them. In DNA form, the CDR3 reads TGTGCCAGCAGCCGGGATGGGGGAAAAGAGACCCAGTACTTC. Translation: CASSRDGGKETQYF. The entire variable domain, with the rest obtained from reference TRBV9 and TRBJ2-5, is as follows: DSGVTQTPKHLITATGQRVTLRCSPRSGDLSVYWYQQSLDQGLQFLIQYYNGEERAKGNILERFSAQQFPDLHSELNLSSLELGDSALYFCASSRDGGKETQYFGPGTRLLVL.

The chain couples TRBV6-2 or TRBV6-3 to TRBJ2-4; D uncertain. The J call could be wrong; TRBJ2-5 is a better fit for the DNA end. Germline lookup yields CDR1 MNHEY and CDR2 SVGEGT. The CDR3 totals 13 residues. The CDR3 DNA reads TGTGCCAGCAGACCCCCGAATTTGGAGACCCAGTACTTC. This codes for CASRPPNLETQYF.

This CDR3 is CASSQEWGSYEQYF. CDR3 coding DNA: TGCGCCAGCAGCCAAGAATGGGGTAGCTACGAGCAGTACTTC. The chain carries TRBV4-3 and TRBJ2-7; the D is unclear. V was clipped by 0 bases and J by 3 bases, with 9 bases between them. Germline V gene data show CDR1 as LGHNA and CDR2 as YSLEER. CDR3 size: 14 residues.

This clonotype was seen repeatedly, ten times or more. The chain recombines TRBV6-5 with TRBJ2-5; tentative D call: TRBD2 (5 bases). CDR3 length: 13 amino acids. CDR1 and CDR2 (germline): MNHEY, SVGAGI. The ends were cut back, 5 bases at V and 3 bases at J, with 10 bases in the middle. The CDR3, as DNA: TGTGCCAGCAGTCCCGGGGATAAAGAGACCCAGTACTTC. Its translation is CASSPGDKETQYF.

This clonotype is a singleton in its sample. This chain links TRBV10-3 with TRBJ2-3; 7 bases align to TRBD2. Trimming took 2 bases from V and 2 from J; bases not matched to a gene: 4. Germline V lookup: CDR1 ENHRY, CDR2 SYGVKD. This CDR3 has 15 residues. CDR3 loop: CAISERAGPTDTQYF. The CDR3, as DNA: TGTGCCATCAGTGAGCGAGCGGGACCCACAGATACGCAGTATTTT.

With respect to this clonotype: A clone one base away is much larger, so this may be a read error. This rearrangement joins TRBV6-5 to TRBJ2-5, with 12 bases lining up with TRBD2. J lost 11 bases, V lost 6 bases, and 13 bases had no gene match. The CDR3 covers 15 residues. The germline V gene has CDR1 MNHEY and CDR2 SVGAGI. The CDR3: CASRGLAGLINEQYF. DNA of the CDR3: TGTGCCAGCAGGGGACTAGCGGGCCTTATCAATGAGCAGTACTTC.

The chain recombines TRBV4-1 with TRBJ2-2; 9 bases agree with TRBD2. Germline V lookup: CDR1 MGHRA, CDR2 YSYEKL. This CDR3 has 19 residues. Trimming took 1 base from V and 2 from J; bases not matched to a gene: 11. The CDR3 loop is CASSQGGLRGGRNTGELFF. DNA of the CDR3: TGCGCCAGCAGCCAAGGGGGATTGCGGGGGGGCCGAAACACCGGGGAGCTGTTTTTT.

This chain uses TRBV4-1 with TRBJ1-2; TRBD1 matches 7 bases. After removal of 2 bases from V and 7 bases from J, the junction contained 16 bases not matched to a gene. In germline, CDR1 is MGHRA, CDR2 YSYEKL. This CDR3 contains 17 residues. CDR3 sequence: CASSQFFRRGQEGGYTF. The CDR3 nucleotides are TGCGCCAGCAGCCAATTCTTCCGGCGTGGACAGGAGGGTGGCTACACCTTC.

V usage is TRBV20-1 and J usage is TRBJ1-4; D possibly corresponds to TRBD1 (6 bases). The CDR3 has 12 amino acids. With 6 bases removed from V and 8 bases from J, the gap between germline ends came to 13 bases. From germline, CDR1 is DFQATT and CDR2 SNEGSKA (reference sequence). CDR3 residues: CSARDIPEKLFF. DNA of the CDR3: TGCAGTGCCCGGGACATCCCCGAAAAACTGTTTTTT.

The chain carries TRBV29-1 and TRBJ2-7, with 8 positions matching TRBD1. Trimming removed 5 bases from V and 3 bases from J; junction bases left unmatched: 9. The germline gives CDR1 SQVTM, CDR2 ANQGSEA. CDR3 size: 14 residues. The CDR3 region has the DNA TGCAGCGTTATTGGACAGGGATCGATCTACGAGCAGTACTTC. Translating gives CSVIGQGSIYEQYF.

With respect to this clonotype: A much larger clone differs from this one at a single base, so this may be a read error. The DNA of the CDR3 is TGTGCCAGCTCAGGGACTAGCGGGAGTGACGGGCAGTACTTC. This codes for CASSGTSGSDGQYF. This rearrangement joins TRBV18 to TRBJ2-7, with 14 bases fitting TRBD2. This CDR3 is built from 14 residues. CDR1 is KGHSH and CDR2 is LQKENI in the germline V gene. The V gene end was trimmed by 5 bases and the J gene end by 9 bases; junction bases not matched to a gene: 6.

This clonotype was picked up many times. J is TRBJ2-6 and V is TRBV6-1; D gene ambiguous. The V end lost 5 bases, the J end lost 3 bases, and 23 bases lay between the germline ends. The CDR3 runs to 19 residues. Germline V lookup: CDR1 MNHNS, CDR2 SASEGT. The CDR3 sequence is CASSPIAQISALGANVLTF. CDR3 DNA sequence: TGTGCCAGCAGTCCGATCGCCCAGATATCGGCTCTTGGGGCCAACGTCCTGACTTTC.

V and J are TRBV27 and TRBJ1-1; D gene unclear. CDR1 and CDR2 (germline): MNHEY, SMNVEV (reference sequence). CDR3 size: 10 residues. Deletions cut 2 bases from V and 10 bases from J, with 5 bases between. The CDR3 protein is CASSLMAAFF. DNA for the CDR3: TGTGCCAGCAGTTTAATGGCAGCTTTCTTT.

V and J are TRBV20-1 and TRBJ2-7; TRBD2 agrees at 9 bases. Germline lookup yields CDR1 DFQATT and CDR2 SNEGSKA (reference sequence). CDR3 length: 15 residues. V gave up 3 bases and J gave up 3 bases; unmatched junction bases: 9. The CDR3 is CSASGLAGLNYEQYF. CDR3 sequence (DNA): TGCAGTGCTAGCGGGCTAGCGGGACTCAACTACGAGCAGTACTTC.

This clonotype was seen only a few times. This chain links TRBV10-3 with TRBJ2-1; 7 nucleotides match TRBD2. J was trimmed by 7 bases and V by 4 bases; bases with no gene match: 22. The CDR3 runs to 19 residues. Germline V gene data show CDR1 as ENHRY and CDR2 as SYGVKD. CDR3 sequence: CAISGELASSTTHLNEQFF. Written as DNA, the CDR3 is TGTGCCATCAGTGGGGAACTAGCGTCCTCGACTACCCATTTAAATGAGCAGTTCTTC.

This clonotype came up a few times. This sequence joins TRBV29-1 and TRBJ2-7; weak D call: TRBD2 (6 bases). V lost 6 bases and J lost 2, with 8 bases in between. The CDR3 has 11 amino acids. Per the germline V gene, CDR1 is SQVTM and CDR2 is ANQGSEA. The CDR3 region has the DNA TGCAGCGTGGGCGGGACCTACGAGCAGTACTTC. This encodes CSVGGTYEQYF.

V gene TRBV9 combines with J gene TRBJ1-1; 8 nucleotides agree with TRBD1. CDR1 is SGDLS and CDR2 is YYNGEE in the germline V gene. V trimming: 0 bases; J trimming: 4 bases; junction bases outside the gene matches: 5. This CDR3 is 15 amino acids long. The chain's CDR3 is CASSVAQGAPTEAFF. CDR3 bases: TGTGCCAGCAGCGTAGCTCAGGGGGCTCCCACTGAAGCTTTCTTT.